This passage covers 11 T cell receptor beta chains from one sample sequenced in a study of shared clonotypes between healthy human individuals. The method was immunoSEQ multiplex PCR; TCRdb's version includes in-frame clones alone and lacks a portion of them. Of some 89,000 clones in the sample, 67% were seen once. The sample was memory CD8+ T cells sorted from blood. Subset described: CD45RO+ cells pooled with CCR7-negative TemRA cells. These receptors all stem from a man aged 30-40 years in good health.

CDR3 nucleotides: TGTGCCAGCAAAGAGGGAAGGGGACCCTACGAGCAGTACTTC. It is translated as CASKEGRGPYEQYF. The J gene is TRBJ2-7, the V gene TRBV2; either TRBD1 or TRBD2 may fit D (5 bases each). This CDR3 is 14 amino acids long. Trimming took 7 bases from V and 2 from J, leaving 15 bases between them. Per the germline V gene, CDR1 is SNHLY and CDR2 is FYNNEI.

The CDR3 nucleotides read TGTGCCAGCAGGATTCCGACGGGCCAAGAGACCCAGTACTTC. Translation: CASRIPTGQETQYF. This chain connects TRBV2 to TRBJ2-5; D is uncertain. This CDR3 is built from 14 residues. V shed 6 bases and J shed 1 base, with 12 bases lying between them. Looked up from germline, CDR1 is SNHLY and CDR2 is FYNNEI.

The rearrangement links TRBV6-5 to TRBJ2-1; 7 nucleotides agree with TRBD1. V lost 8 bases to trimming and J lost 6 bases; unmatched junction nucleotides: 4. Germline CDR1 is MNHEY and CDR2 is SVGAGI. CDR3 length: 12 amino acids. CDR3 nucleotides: TGTGCCAGCTGTACAGGGGTCAATGAGCAGTTCTTC. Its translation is CASCTGVNEQFF.

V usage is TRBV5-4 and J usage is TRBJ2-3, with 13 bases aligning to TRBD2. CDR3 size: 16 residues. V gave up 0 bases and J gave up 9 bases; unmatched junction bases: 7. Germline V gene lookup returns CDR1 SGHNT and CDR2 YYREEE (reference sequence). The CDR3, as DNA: TGTGCCAGCAGCTTGGTCGGGACTAGCGGGACCTCGACGCAGTATTTT. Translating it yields CASSLVGTSGTSTQYF.

CDR3 residues: CSVDLWRESLQETQYF. CDR3 coding DNA: TGCAGCGTTGATCTATGGCGGGAGAGTTTACAAGAGACCCAGTACTTC. The V and J genes are TRBV29-1 and TRBJ2-5, with 7 bases that match TRBD2. The length of the CDR3 is 16 residues. V shed 3 bases and J 2 bases; nucleotides not matched to a gene: 12. From germline, CDR1 is SQVTM and CDR2 ANQGSEA.

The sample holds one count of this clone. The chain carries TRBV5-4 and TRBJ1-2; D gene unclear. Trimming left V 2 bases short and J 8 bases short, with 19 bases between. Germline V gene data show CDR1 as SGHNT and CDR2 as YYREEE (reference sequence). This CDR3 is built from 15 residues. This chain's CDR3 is CASSFGSWTGNGYTF. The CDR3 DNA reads TGTGCCAGCAGCTTCGGGTCATGGACGGGAAACGGCTACACCTTC.

CDR3 residues: CASSVHNEGEQYF. The CDR3, as DNA: TGTGCCAGCAGCGTACATAACGAGGGGGAGCAGTACTTC. The rearrangement joins TRBV9 to TRBJ2-7; D may be TRBD1 or TRBD2 (5 bases each). Germline assignment: CDR1 SGDLS and CDR2 YYNGEE. There are 13 residues in the CDR3. V was shortened by 1 base and J by 7 bases, with 12 bases between the two germline ends.

The CDR3 DNA reads TGTGCCAGCAGCATGACTAGCAGAAGCTCCTACAATGAGCAGTTCTTC. Translated: CASSMTSRSSYNEQFF. This chain uses TRBV7-3 with TRBJ2-1; 7 nucleotides line up with TRBD2. CDR1 is SGHTA, CDR2 FQGTGA, per germline. With 5 bases clipped from V and 0 bases from J, the junction kept 7 bases outside the gene matches. This CDR3 contains 16 residues.

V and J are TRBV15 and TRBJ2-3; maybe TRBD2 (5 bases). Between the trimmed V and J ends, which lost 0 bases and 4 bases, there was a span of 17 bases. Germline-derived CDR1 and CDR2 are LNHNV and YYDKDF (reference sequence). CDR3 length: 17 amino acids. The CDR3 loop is CATSRDPPTRRPDTQYF. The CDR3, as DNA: TGTGCCACCAGCAGAGATCCCCCCACTAGGAGGCCAGATACGCAGTATTTT.

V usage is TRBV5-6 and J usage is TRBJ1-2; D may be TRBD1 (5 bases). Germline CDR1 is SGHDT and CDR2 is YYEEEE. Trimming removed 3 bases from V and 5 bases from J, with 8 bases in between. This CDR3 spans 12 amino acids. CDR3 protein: CASSSGGYGYTF. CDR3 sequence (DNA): TGTGCCAGCAGCTCCGGGGGATATGGCTACACCTTC.

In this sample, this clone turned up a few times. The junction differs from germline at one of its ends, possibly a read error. In DNA form, the CDR3 reads TGTGCTAGCAGCTTAGGGGACAGCTCTGGAAACACCATATATTTT. This encodes CASSLGDSSGNTIYF. V and J are TRBV7-7 and TRBJ1-3; 7 nucleotides agree with TRBD1. This CDR3 comprises 15 residues. Germline V gives CDR1 SSHAT, CDR2 FNYEAQ (reference sequence).